This TCR beta chain comes out of a study of T cell repertoires in cytomegalovirus infection. This clonotype was counted at least ten times. Antigen specificity is unknown. Overall study results and limits: Carriers of CMV and the relevant HLA type were discriminated by public TCR beta frequency. HLA-C-restricted CMV clonotypes gave the most frequent clonotype in two of eight donors.

Each CDR3 protein gets one entry after TCRdb re-called the reads with MiXCR. The table lists roughly 100,000 distinct CDR3 sequences, 16% of them singletons. This CDR3 contains 15 residues. V lost 3 bases, J lost 6 bases, and 5 bases stayed unmatched. The TCR comes from a human donor in good health (CMV status not recorded). Some clones in this sample may be carry-over from other donors' samples. The V call is TRBV12-3 or TRBV12-4, the J call TRBJ2-1, with 10 bases identical to TRBD1. The material sequenced was PBMCs. This chain's CDR3 is CASSLGQGIVNEQFF. CDR3 nucleotides: TGTGCCAGCAGTTTGGGACAGGGGATCGTCAATGAGCAGTTCTTC.